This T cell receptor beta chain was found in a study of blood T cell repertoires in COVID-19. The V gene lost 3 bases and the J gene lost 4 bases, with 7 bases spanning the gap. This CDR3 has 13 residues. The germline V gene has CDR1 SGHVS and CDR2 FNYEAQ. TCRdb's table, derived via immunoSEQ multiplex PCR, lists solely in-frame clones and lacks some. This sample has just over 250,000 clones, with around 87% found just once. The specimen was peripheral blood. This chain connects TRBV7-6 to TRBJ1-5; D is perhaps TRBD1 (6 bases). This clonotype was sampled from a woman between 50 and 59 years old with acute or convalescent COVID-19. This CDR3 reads CASSFQGNQPQHF. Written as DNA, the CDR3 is TGTGCCAGCAGCTTTCAGGGGAATCAGCCCCAGCATTTT. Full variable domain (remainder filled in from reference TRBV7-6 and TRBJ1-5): GAGVSQSPRYKVTKRGQDVALRCDPISGHVSLYWYRQALGQGPEFLTYFNYEAQQDKSGLPNDRFSAERPEGSISTLTIQRTEQRDSAMYRCASSFQGNQPQHFGDGTRLSIL.